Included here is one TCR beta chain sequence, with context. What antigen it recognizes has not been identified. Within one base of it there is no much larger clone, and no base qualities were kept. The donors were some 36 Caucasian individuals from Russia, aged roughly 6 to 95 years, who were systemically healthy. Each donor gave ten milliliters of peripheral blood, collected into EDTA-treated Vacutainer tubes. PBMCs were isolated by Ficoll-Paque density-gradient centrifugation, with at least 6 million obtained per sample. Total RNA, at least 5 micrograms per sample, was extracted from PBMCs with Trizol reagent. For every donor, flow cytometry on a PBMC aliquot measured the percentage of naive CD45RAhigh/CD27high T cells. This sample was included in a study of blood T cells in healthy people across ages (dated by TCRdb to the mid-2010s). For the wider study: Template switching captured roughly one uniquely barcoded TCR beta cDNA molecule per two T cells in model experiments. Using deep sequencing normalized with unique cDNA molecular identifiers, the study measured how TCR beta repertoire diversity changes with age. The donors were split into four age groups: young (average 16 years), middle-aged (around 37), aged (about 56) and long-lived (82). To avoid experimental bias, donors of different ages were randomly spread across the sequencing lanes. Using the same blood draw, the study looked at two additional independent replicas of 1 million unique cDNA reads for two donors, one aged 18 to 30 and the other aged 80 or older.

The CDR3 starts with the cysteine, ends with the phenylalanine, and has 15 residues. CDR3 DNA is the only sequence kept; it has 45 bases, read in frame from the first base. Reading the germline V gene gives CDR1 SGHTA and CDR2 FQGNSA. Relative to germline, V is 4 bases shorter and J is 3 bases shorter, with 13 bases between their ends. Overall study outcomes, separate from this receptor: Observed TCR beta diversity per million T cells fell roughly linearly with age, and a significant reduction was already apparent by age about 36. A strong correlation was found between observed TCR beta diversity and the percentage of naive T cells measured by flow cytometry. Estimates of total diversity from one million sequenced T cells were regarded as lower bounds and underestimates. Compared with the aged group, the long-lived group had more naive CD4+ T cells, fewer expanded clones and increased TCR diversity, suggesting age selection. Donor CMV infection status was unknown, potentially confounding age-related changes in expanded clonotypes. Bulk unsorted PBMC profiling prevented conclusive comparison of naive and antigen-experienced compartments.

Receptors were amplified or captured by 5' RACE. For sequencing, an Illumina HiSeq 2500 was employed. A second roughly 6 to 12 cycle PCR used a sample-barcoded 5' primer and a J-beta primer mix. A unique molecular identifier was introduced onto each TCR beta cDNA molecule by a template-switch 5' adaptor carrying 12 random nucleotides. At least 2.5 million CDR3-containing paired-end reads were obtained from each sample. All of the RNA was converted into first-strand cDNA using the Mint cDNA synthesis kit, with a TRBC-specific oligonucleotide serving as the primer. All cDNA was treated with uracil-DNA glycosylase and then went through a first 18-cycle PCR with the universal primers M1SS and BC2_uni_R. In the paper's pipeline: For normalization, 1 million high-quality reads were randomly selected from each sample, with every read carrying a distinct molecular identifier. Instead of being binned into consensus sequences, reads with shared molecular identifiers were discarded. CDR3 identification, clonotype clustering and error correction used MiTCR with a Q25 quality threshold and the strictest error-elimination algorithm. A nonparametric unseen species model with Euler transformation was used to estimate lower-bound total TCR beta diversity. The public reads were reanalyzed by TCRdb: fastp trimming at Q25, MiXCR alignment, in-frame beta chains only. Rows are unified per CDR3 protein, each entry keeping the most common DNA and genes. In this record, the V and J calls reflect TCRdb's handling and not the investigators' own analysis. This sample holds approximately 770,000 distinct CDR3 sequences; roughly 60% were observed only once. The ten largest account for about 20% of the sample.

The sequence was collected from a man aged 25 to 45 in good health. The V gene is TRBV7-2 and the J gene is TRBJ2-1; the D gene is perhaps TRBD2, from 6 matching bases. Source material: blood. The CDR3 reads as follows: CASSSTWGGYNEQFF. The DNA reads TGTGCCAGCAGCTCCACCTGGGGAGGCTACAATGAGCAGTTCTTC. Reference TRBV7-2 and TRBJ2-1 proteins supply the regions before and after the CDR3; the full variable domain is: GAGVSQSPSNKVTEKGKDVELRCDPISGHTALYWYRQSLGQGLEFLIYFQGNSAPDKSGLPSDRFSAERTGGSVSTLTIQRTQQEDSAVYLCASSSTWGGYNEQFFGPGTRLTVL.